This TCR beta chain was documented in a study of cytomegalovirus exposure and HLA in healthy donors. In the PCR, 60 Vbeta and 13 Jbeta primers were used. Produced via immunoSEQ multiplex PCR; TCRdb's table is partial and in-frame only. Seen here are 110,000 to 150,000 clones, about 70% observed once, and the top ten hold around 1.9%. The V segment lost 1 base and the J segment 5 bases; nucleotides outside the gene matches: 2. The CDR3 extends over 13 amino acids. Germline CDR1 SGDLS, CDR2 YYNGEE. About this clone: The antigen is undetermined. Different DNA sequences within this sample yield the same CDR3.

Study-wide results and limits: TCR beta sequences reportedly predicted most subjects' HLA-A and HLA-B alleles accurately. Association with HLA alleles at 0.05 false discovery rate was found for 15,000 or so TCR beta sequences in a later analysis.

The V and J genes are TRBV9 and TRBJ1-1; 7 bases map to TRBD1. Sequencing was carried out using PBMCs. This clonotype originated in a woman aged 55-70 years in good health and CMV-seropositive. CDR3 sequence reads: CASSVTGETEAFF. CDR3 coding DNA: TGTGCCAGCAGCGTAACAGGGGAGACTGAAGCTTTCTTT.